The 23 T cell receptor beta chains in this list originate from one sample, sequenced in a study of blood T cell repertoires in COVID-19. Sequencing used immunoSEQ multiplex PCR; TCRdb keeps in-frame clones, though not all of them. The profile shows about half a million clones, roughly 88% of them singletons. Source material: peripheral blood. The source is a human donor in a cohort sampled during active COVID-19.

The V and J genes are TRBV5-4 and TRBJ2-3; D may be TRBD1 (6 bases). The V gene lost 9 bases and the J gene lost 2 bases, with 13 bases spanning the gap. This CDR3 has 13 residues. Per germline, CDR1 SGHNT and CDR2 YYREEE (reference sequence). CDR3 amino acids: CATSWDNTDTQYF. In DNA form, the CDR3 reads TGTGCCACCTCTTGGGACAACACAGATACGCAGTATTTT. The full variable domain, with the rest looked up from reference TRBV5-4 and TRBJ2-3, is ETGVTQSPTHLIKTRGQQVTLRCSSQSGHNTVSWYQQALGQGPQFIFQYYREEENGRGNFPPRFSGLQFPNYSSELNVNALELDDSALYLCATSWDNTDTQYFGPGTRLTVL.

Here the CDR3 DNA reads TGTGCCAGCAGCTTCACTAGCGGGAGTGGGTATGAGCAGTTCTTC. It specifies CASSFTSGSGYEQFF. This sequence joins TRBV7-6 and TRBJ2-1; 11 nucleotides align to TRBD2. CDR3 length: 15 amino acids. Germline V gene lookup returns CDR1 SGHVS and CDR2 FNYEAQ. V shed 3 bases and J 8 bases; nucleotides not matched to a gene: 6.

Note on this clone: This sample includes further DNA sequences coding for the same CDR3. The chain links TRBV4-1 to TRBJ1-1; TRBD1 might be the D (6 bases). The CDR3 is 14 residues long. CDR1 MGHRA and CDR2 YSYEKL come from the germline V gene. Trimming removed 1 base at V and 1 base at J, with 7 bases between. This chain's CDR3 is CASSQVGGNTEAFF. The CDR3 nucleotides are TGCGCCAGCAGCCAAGTAGGGGGGAACACTGAAGCTTTCTTT.

The chain has TRBV5-1 and TRBJ1-2; 11 bases match TRBD1. The CDR3 loop spans 14 amino acids. Germline-derived CDR1 and CDR2 are SGHRS and YFSETQ. The V gene end was trimmed by 4 bases and the J gene end by 4 bases; junction bases not matched to a gene: 3. The DNA for the CDR3 is TGCGCCAGCAGCCCGGGACAGGGGGGCTATGGCTACACCTTC. This sequence encodes CASSPGQGGYGYTF. Full variable domain (outside the CDR3, taken from reference TRBV5-1 and TRBJ1-2): KAGVTQTPRYLIKTRGQQVTLSCSPISGHRSVSWYQQTPGQGLQFLFEYFSETQRNKGNFPGRFSGRQFSNSRSEMNVSTLELGDSALYLCASSPGQGGYGYTFGSGTRLTVV.

This clone turned up a few times. The V and J genes are TRBV13 and TRBJ2-1, with D perhaps matching TRBD2 (5 bases). V was pared by 0 bases and J by 12 bases, with 18 bases between. Germline CDR1 PRHDT, CDR2 FYEKMQ (reference sequence). This CDR3 contains 15 residues. CDR3 DNA: TGTGCCAGCAGCTTAGGCCGGGTAGCGTCAATCTCGCAGTTCTTC. Translated, it gives CASSLGRVASISQFF.

CDR3 region: CASRIRDGYTF. CDR3 in DNA: TGTGCCAGCAGGATTAGAGATGGCTACACCTTC. This rearrangement joins TRBV28 to TRBJ1-2; D remains unclear. This CDR3 spans 11 amino acids. Per germline, CDR1 MDHEN and CDR2 SYDVKM. The V end lost 6 bases, the J end lost 6 bases, and 8 bases lay between the germline ends.

This clone was observed a single time. The CDR3 region is CASSPTRSTGNGYTF. The CDR3 coding sequence is TGTGCCAGCAGCCCGACACGATCGACAGGGAATGGCTACACCTTC. V usage is TRBV7-6 and J usage is TRBJ1-2; 7 bases are shared with TRBD1. The CDR3 totals 15 residues. V lost 5 bases to trimming and J lost 6 bases; unmatched junction nucleotides: 12. CDR1 and CDR2 (germline): SGHVS, FNYEAQ.

The chain carries TRBV7-3 and TRBJ2-1; D might be TRBD2 (5 bases). CDR3 length: 13 amino acids. Germline CDR1 SGHTA, CDR2 FQGTGA. Trimming shortened V by 4 bases and J by 8 bases, and 12 bases separated the two germline ends. The CDR3 DNA reads TGTGCCAGCAGCTCCTATACTAGTGATGAGCAGTTCTTC. Translated, it gives CASSSYTSDEQFF. The whole variable domain, remainder taken from reference TRBV7-3 and TRBJ2-1, is GAGVSQTPSNKVTEKGKYVELRCDPISGHTALYWYRQSLGQGPEFLIYFQGTGAADDSGLPNDRFFAVRPEGSVSTLKIQRTERGDSAVYLCASSSYTSDEQFFGPGTRLTVL.

This clone was observed a single time. The V call is TRBV19, the J call TRBJ1-1; 9 bases match TRBD1. Per germline, CDR1 LNHDA and CDR2 SQIVND (reference sequence). The CDR3 length is 18 residues. V shed 1 base and J 4 bases; nucleotides not matched to a gene: 13. This chain's CDR3 is CASSIGTGDSHYSTEAFF. The CDR3 DNA reads TGTGCCAGTAGTATAGGGACAGGGGACAGTCATTACAGCACTGAAGCTTTCTTT.

This rearrangement joins TRBV10-1 to TRBJ1-1; 8 bases map to TRBD1. Germline values: CDR1 WNHNN, CDR2 SYGVQD (reference sequence). This CDR3 region has 15 residues. V gave up 7 bases and J gave up 0 bases; unmatched junction bases: 7. In nucleotides, the CDR3 is TGCGCCAGCACATCGGCAGGGGGCATGAACACTGAAGCTTTCTTT. Translating gives CASTSAGGMNTEAFF.

The CDR3: CATSREGQLGTEAFF. The CDR3 DNA follows: TGTGCCACCAGCAGAGAGGGACAGTTGGGCACTGAAGCTTTCTTT. The rearrangement links TRBV15 to TRBJ1-1; 7 bases map to TRBD1. Germline CDR1 and CDR2: LNHNV and YYDKDF (reference sequence). The CDR3 length is 15 residues. V was pared by 0 bases and J by 4 bases, with 5 bases of the junction left unmatched.

This rearrangement joins TRBV30 to TRBJ2-5; perhaps TRBD1 as D (6 bases). This CDR3 has 13 amino acids. The V and J ends lost 3 bases and 0 bases respectively, with 8 bases between them. CDR1 and CDR2 from the germline V gene are GTSNPN and SVGIG (reference sequence). The CDR3 loop is CAWSRDNQETQYF. DNA for the CDR3: TGTGCCTGGAGCAGGGACAACCAAGAGACCCAGTACTTC. The variable domain in full, with the rest retrieved from reference TRBV30 and TRBJ2-5, is SQTIHQWPATLVQPVGSPLSLECTVEGTSNPNLYWYRQAAGRGLQLLFYSVGIGQISSEVPQNLSASRPQDRQFILSSKKLLLSDSGFYLCAWSRDNQETQYFGPGTRLLVL.

This chain connects TRBV19 to TRBJ2-3; D is possibly TRBD2 (6 bases). V lost 8 bases and J 2 bases, leaving 23 bases between the germline ends. Germline V lookup: CDR1 LNHDA, CDR2 SQIVND (reference sequence). The CDR3 contains 17 residues. The CDR3 DNA reads as TGTGCCAGTCTGGGCCGGGAGAGAAACTTGAACACAGATACGCAGTATTTT. It encodes CASLGRERNLNTDTQYF.

This clone appeared once. The chain has TRBV5-5 and TRBJ2-1, with a possible D match to TRBD2 (6 bases). The CDR3 extends over 15 amino acids. Trimming stripped 0 bases from V and 7 bases from J, with 14 bases between. Germline V CDR1 and CDR2: SGHKS, YYEKEE (reference sequence). The CDR3 sequence: CASSLAREKWNEQFF. The CDR3 coding sequence is TGTGCCAGCAGCTTGGCCCGGGAGAAATGGAATGAGCAGTTCTTC. Full variable domain (missing parts from reference TRBV5-5 and TRBJ2-1): DAGVTQSPTHLIKTRGQQVTLRCSPISGHKSVSWYQQVLGQGPQFIFQYYEKEERGRGNFPDRFSARQFPNYSSELNVNALLLGDSALYLCASSLAREKWNEQFFGPGTRLTVL.

The chain is built from TRBV10-2 and TRBJ1-5; D not resolved. V was trimmed by 2 bases and J by 7 bases, leaving 12 bases between them. Germline CDR1 reads WSHSY; CDR2 reads SAAADI. CDR3 length: 14 amino acids. The CDR3 region is CASSESGLDQPQHF. For the CDR3, the DNA is TGCGCCAGCAGTGAGAGTGGTCTAGACCAGCCCCAGCATTTT.

This chain connects TRBV10-3 to TRBJ2-7, with 10 bases that match TRBD2. V lost 0 bases, J lost 6 bases, and 5 bases stayed unmatched. CDR3 length: 15 residues. Germline assignment: CDR1 ENHRY and CDR2 SYGVKD. The CDR3 region is CAISESQREGSEQYF. The CDR3 bases are TGTGCCATCAGTGAGTCCCAGCGGGAGGGTAGCGAGCAGTACTTC.

The V gene is TRBV12-3 or TRBV12-4, the J gene TRBJ1-1; 8 bases line up with TRBD1. This CDR3 is 13 amino acids long. The J segment lost 9 bases and the V segment lost 6 bases, leaving 9 bases of the junction unmatched. The CDR3 DNA follows: TGTGCCAGCAGCCTCGTGACAGGGGATAAAGCTTTCTTT. It encodes CASSLVTGDKAFF.

The V and J genes are TRBV3-1 (or the pseudogene TRBV3-2) and TRBJ2-7, with D perhaps matching TRBD1 (6 bases). Germline V gene sequence: CDR1 LGHDT, CDR2 YNNKEL (reference sequence). The CDR3 totals 15 residues. Deletions cut 1 base from V and 3 bases from J, with 13 bases between. DNA for the CDR3: TGTGCCAGCAGCCAAGGAGTCTTAGGGGGCTACGAGCAGTACTTC. It codes for CASSQGVLGGYEQYF.

The J gene is TRBJ2-1, the V gene TRBV5-8, with D possibly matching TRBD2 (5 bases). Germline CDR1 reads SGHTS; CDR2 reads YDEGEE. The CDR3 consists of 15 residues. V was clipped by 2 bases and J by 0 bases, with 9 bases between them. This chain's CDR3 is CASSFRRSSYNEQFF. CDR3 in DNA: TGTGCCAGCAGCTTTAGGAGGAGCTCCTACAATGAGCAGTTCTTC.

This chain joins TRBV3-1 (or the pseudogene TRBV3-2) and TRBJ2-1; perhaps TRBD2 as D (5 bases). Germline values: CDR1 LGHDT, CDR2 YNNKEL (reference sequence). The length of the CDR3 is 13 residues. Trimming took 2 bases from V and 9 from J, leaving 11 bases between them. CDR3 in DNA: TGTGCCAGCAGCCAAATCGAGGGTACTGAGCAGTTCTTC. Translation: CASSQIEGTEQFF.

There are a few counts of this clone. The chain couples TRBV27 to TRBJ1-5; 11 positions agree with TRBD1. Germline values: CDR1 MNHEY, CDR2 SMNVEV (reference sequence). Germline trimming cut 5 bases from V and 6 bases from J; bases unmatched to any gene: 3. The CDR3 consists of 14 residues. The CDR3 DNA follows: TGTGCCAGCAGTCCGGACAGGGGGCTTCAGCCCCAGCATTTT. Translation gives CASSPDRGLQPQHF.

V and J are TRBV7-9 and TRBJ1-1, with D hard to call. Germline V gene lookup returns CDR1 SEHNR and CDR2 FQNEAQ (reference sequence). V shed 5 bases and J shed 6 bases, with 10 bases lying between them. The CDR3 has 12 amino acids. CDR3 residues: CASSGRRSEAFF. The CDR3 DNA is TGTGCCAGCAGCGGACGGAGGTCTGAAGCTTTCTTT.

The rearrangement uses TRBV2 and TRBJ2-1, with TRBD2 matching over 11 bases. Looked up from germline, CDR1 is SNHLY and CDR2 is FYNNEI. The junction had 5 bases not matched to a gene; V was cut back by 6 bases and J by 4 bases. The CDR3 has 15 residues. DNA of the CDR3: TGTGCCAGCAGACTAGCGGGAGAGGCTTACAATGAGCAGTTCTTC. Translating it yields CASRLAGEAYNEQFF.